The 3 T cell receptor beta chains below all came from one sample that was sequenced in a study of Ad26.COV2.S vaccination and SARS-CoV-2 variants. Only in-frame clones appear in the TCRdb table, and some are missing; sequencing was by immunoSEQ multiplex PCR. The table records hundreds of thousands of clones, approximately 86% of them present only once. Treatment reported: about 20 received Ad26.COV2.S at low or high dose, single or two shots; 5 received placebo; per-sample allocation not given. Material that was analyzed had been drawn on day 63 after the first vaccine or placebo injection. The sequences come from peripheral blood, collected in a trial of Ad26.COV2.S vaccine versus placebo. The receptor set was obtained from a person between 18 and 59 years old who received the Ad26.COV2.S COVID-19 vaccine or a placebo.

V and J are TRBV14 and TRBJ2-5; 12 nucleotides match TRBD2. The CDR3 has 17 residues. Per the germline V gene, CDR1 is SGHDN and CDR2 is FVKESK. V trimming: 5 bases; J trimming: 4 bases; junction bases outside the gene matches: 11. The CDR3 DNA follows: TGTGCCAGCAGCGACTTCAATGAGGGACTAGCGGGAGAGACCCAGTACTTC. Protein product: CASSDFNEGLAGETQYF.

This clone was counted only a few times. The chain employs TRBV21-1 and TRBJ1-2. TRBV21-1 is reported as a pseudogene. The CDR3 contains 20 residues. CDR3 nucleotides: TGTGCCAGCAGCAAAGCGGACCGGGCACTCCACGGAGGGCCTAACTATGGCTACACCTTC. Translated: CASSKADRALHGGPNYGYTF.

The rearrangement joins TRBV7-2 to TRBJ2-7, with unresolved D. This CDR3 comprises 16 residues. The V gene's germline CDR1 is SGHTA and CDR2 FQGNSA. Between the trimmed V and J ends, which lost 2 bases and 1 base, there was a span of 15 bases. The CDR3 loop reads CASSLNLIGSSYEQYF. The CDR3 coding sequence is TGTGCCAGCAGCTTAAACTTAATAGGGTCTTCCTACGAGCAGTACTTC.